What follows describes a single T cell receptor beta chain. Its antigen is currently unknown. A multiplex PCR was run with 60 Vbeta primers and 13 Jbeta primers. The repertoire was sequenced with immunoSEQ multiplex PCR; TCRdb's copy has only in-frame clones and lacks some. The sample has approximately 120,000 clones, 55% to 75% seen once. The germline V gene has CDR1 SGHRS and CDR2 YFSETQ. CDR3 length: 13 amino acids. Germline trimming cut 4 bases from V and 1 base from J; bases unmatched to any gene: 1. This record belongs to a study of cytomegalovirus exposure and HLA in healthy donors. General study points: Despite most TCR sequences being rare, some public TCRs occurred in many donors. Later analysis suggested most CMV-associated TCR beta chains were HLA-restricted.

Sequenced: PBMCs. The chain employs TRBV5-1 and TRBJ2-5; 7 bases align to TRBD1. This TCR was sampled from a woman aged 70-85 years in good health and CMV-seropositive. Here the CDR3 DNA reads TGCGCCAGCAGCCGGACAGGCCAAGAGACCCAGTACTTC. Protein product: CASSRTGQETQYF.